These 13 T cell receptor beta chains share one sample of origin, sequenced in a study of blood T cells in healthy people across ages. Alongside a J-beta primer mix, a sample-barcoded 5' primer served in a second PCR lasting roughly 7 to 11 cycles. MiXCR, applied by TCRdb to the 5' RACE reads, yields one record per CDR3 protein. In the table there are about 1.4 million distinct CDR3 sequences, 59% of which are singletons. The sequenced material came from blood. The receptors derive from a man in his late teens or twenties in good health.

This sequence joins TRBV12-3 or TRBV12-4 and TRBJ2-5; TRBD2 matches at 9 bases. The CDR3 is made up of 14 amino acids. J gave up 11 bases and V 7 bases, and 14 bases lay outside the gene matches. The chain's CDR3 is CASIPGLAVNEQYF. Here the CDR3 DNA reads TGTGCCAGCATACCGGGACTAGCAGTGAATGAGCAGTACTTC.

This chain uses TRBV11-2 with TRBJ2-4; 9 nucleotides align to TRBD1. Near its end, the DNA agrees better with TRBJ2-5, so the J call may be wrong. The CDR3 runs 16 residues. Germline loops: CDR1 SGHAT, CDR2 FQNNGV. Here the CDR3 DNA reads TGTGCCAGCAGCTCATCGCCGGGACAGGGTATGGAGACCCAGTACTTC. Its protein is CASSSSPGQGMETQYF.

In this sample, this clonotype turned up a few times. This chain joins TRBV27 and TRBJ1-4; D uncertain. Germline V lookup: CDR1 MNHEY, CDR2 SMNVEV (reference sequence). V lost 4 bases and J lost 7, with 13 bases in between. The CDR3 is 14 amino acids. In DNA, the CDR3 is TGTGCCAGCAGTTCGCTGGCAGGCACTGAAAAACTGTTTTTT. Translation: CASSSLAGTEKLFF.

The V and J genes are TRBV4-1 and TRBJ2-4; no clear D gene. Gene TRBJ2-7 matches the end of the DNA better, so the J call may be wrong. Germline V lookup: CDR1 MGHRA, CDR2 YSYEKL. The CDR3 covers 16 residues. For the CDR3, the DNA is TGCGCCAGCAGCCAAGGCATTAGCTTAACTACCTACGAGCAGTACTTC. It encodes CASSQGISLTTYEQYF.

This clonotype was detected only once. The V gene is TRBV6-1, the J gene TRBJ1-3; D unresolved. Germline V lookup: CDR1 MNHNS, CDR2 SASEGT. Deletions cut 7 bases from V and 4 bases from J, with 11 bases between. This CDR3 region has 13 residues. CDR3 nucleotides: TGTGCCAGCACCCAGACCCCCGGAAACACCATATATTTT. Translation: CASTQTPGNTIYF.

CDR3: CASSSPGTGDSYEQYF. For the CDR3, the DNA is TGTGCCAGCAGTTCCCCCGGGACAGGGGATTCCTACGAGCAGTACTTC. The chain carries TRBV28 and TRBJ2-7, with 10 bases fitting TRBD1. Germline V gene sequence: CDR1 MDHEN, CDR2 SYDVKM. Trimming at V came to 4 bases and at J to 1 base, leaving 7 bases not matched to a gene. The CDR3 is 16 amino acids.

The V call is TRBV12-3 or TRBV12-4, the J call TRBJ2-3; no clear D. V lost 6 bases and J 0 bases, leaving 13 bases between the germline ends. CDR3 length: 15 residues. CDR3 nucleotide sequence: TGTGCCAGCAGCTCCCTGGTGACTAGCACAGATACGCAGTATTTT. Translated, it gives CASSSLVTSTDTQYF.

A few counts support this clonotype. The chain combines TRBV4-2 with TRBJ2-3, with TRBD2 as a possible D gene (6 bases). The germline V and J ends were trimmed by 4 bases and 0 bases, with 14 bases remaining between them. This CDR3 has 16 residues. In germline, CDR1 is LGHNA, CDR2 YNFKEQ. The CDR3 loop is CASSPGLEGSTDTQYF. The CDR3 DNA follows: TGTGCCAGCAGCCCCGGATTGGAGGGGAGCACAGATACGCAGTATTTT.

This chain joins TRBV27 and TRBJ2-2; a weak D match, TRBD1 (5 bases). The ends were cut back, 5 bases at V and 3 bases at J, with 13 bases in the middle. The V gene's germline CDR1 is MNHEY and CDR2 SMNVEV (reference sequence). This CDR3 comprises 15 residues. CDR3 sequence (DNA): TGTGCCAGCAGTGCGCTCAGGGAAGACACCGGGGAGCTGTTTTTT. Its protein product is CASSALREDTGELFF.

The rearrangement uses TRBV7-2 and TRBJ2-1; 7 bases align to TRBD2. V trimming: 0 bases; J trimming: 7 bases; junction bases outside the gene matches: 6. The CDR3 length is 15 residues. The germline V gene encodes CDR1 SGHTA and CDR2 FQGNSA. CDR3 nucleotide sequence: TGTGCCAGCAGCTTAGCGGGAGGGCCTAGGAATGAGCAGTTCTTC. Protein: CASSLAGGPRNEQFF.

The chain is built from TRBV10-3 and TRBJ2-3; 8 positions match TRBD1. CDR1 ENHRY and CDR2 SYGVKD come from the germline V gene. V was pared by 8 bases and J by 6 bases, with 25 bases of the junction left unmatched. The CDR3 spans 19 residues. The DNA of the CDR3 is TGTGCCATCCCCCCGGGGAAATACAGGGGGTTCTTACTATTTGATACGCAGTATTTT. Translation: CAIPPGKYRGFLLFDTQYF.

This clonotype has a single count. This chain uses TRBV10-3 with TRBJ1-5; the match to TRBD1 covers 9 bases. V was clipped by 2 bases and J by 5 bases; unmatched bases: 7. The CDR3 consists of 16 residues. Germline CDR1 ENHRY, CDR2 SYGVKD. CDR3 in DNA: TGTGCCATCAGTGAGGGCGGACAGGGGAGTTATCAGCCCCAGCATTTT. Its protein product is CAISEGGQGSYQPQHF.

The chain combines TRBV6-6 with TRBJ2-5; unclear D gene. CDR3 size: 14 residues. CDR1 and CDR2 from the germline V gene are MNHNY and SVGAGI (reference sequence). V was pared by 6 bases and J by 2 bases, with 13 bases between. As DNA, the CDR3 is TGTGCCAGCAGGCCGCTAGGGAATCAAGAGACCCAGTACTTC. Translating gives CASRPLGNQETQYF.